Presented here are 25 T cell receptor beta chains from one specimen sequenced in a study of CD8 T cells in Susac syndrome. The RNA input was roughly 0.45 to 1 ug, and it was reverse transcribed with random hexamers. One entry per CDR3 protein, called by TCRdb with MiXCR from the immunoSEQ multiplex PCR reads. The sample records roughly 120,000 distinct CDR3 sequences, 94% being singletons. Sequencing used CD4+ T cells from PBMCs. Every receptor here comes from a human donor with multiple sclerosis.

The rearrangement links TRBV27 to TRBJ2-2, with D possibly called TRBD1 or TRBD2 (7 bases each). The CDR3 consists of 17 residues. Germline lookup yields CDR1 MNHEY and CDR2 SMNVEV (reference sequence). V gave up 2 bases and J gave up 1 base, with 14 bases separating them. The CDR3 sequence: CASSLRGDSLNTGELFF. CDR3 sequence (DNA): TGTGCCAGCAGTTTACGGGGGGACAGCCTGAACACCGGGGAGCTGTTTTTT.

The rearrangement joins TRBV20-1 to TRBJ2-7; 10 bases map to TRBD1. The V gene end was trimmed by 5 bases and the J gene end by 1 base; junction bases not matched to a gene: 5. CDR1 is DFQATT and CDR2 is SNEGSKA in the germline V gene (reference sequence). This CDR3 is built from 14 residues. CDR3 nucleotide sequence: TGCAGTGCTCAGGACAGGGGGGCGTCCTACGAGCAGTACTTC. This sequence encodes CSAQDRGASYEQYF.

This clonotype was detected once. The chain has TRBV27 and TRBJ2-1; D perhaps matches TRBD2 (5 bases). Germline V gene lookup returns CDR1 MNHEY and CDR2 SMNVEV (reference sequence). V dropped 6 bases and J dropped 5 bases, with 11 bases sitting between them. The CDR3 is 13 residues long. The CDR3 region has the DNA TGTGCCAGCAGCCTCACTAGACACAATGAGCAGTTCTTC. Protein sequence: CASSLTRHNEQFF.

V is TRBV9 and J is TRBJ2-1; 9 nucleotides match TRBD2. The germline V gene encodes CDR1 SGDLS and CDR2 YYNGEE. The CDR3 contains 15 residues. Losses at the gene ends were 3 bases for V and 6 bases for J; bases not matched to a gene: 7. The CDR3 sequence is CASSASGAESNEQFF. The CDR3 DNA follows: TGTGCCAGCAGCGCTAGCGGGGCAGAGAGCAATGAGCAGTTCTTC.

This clonotype was recorded once. The DNA of the CDR3 is TGTGCCAGCAGCGTAGTAAGGGGGAGCTCTGGGGCCAACGTCCTGACTTTC. It is translated as CASSVVRGSSGANVLTF. The chain recombines TRBV9 with TRBJ2-6, with D perhaps TRBD1 (6 bases). Trimming pared 0 bases from V and 0 bases from J, leaving 10 bases between. The CDR3 has 17 amino acids. Germline V gene lookup returns CDR1 SGDLS and CDR2 YYNGEE.

The chain is built from TRBV9 and TRBJ2-5; 10 bases are a match to TRBD1. This CDR3 region has 15 residues. Germline loops: CDR1 SGDLS, CDR2 YYNGEE. V trimming: 3 bases; J trimming: 4 bases; junction bases outside the gene matches: 6. The CDR3, as DNA: TGTGCCAGCAGCGCGGGACAGGGGTTAAGAGAGACCCAGTACTTC. Residues: CASSAGQGLRETQYF.

The chain carries TRBV5-4 and TRBJ2-7; D is unclear. Trimming left V 9 bases short and J 2 bases short, with 18 bases between. CDR1 SGHNT and CDR2 YYREEE come from the germline V gene (reference sequence). The CDR3 extends over 14 amino acids. The CDR3 sequence: CATSPQRHPYEQYF. In DNA, the CDR3 is TGTGCCACCTCACCCCAAAGACACCCCTACGAGCAGTACTTC.

The genes are TRBV6-5 and TRBJ1-6; the D gene is possibly TRBD1 (5 bases). Deletions cut 6 bases from V and 6 bases from J, with 18 bases between. The length of the CDR3 is 16 residues. Germline V gene sequence: CDR1 MNHEY, CDR2 SVGAGI. The CDR3 DNA sequence: TGTGCCAGCAGCTTACTCGGGGGAGAGGCTAATTCACCCCTCCACTTT. Translation gives CASSLLGGEANSPLHF.

The chain uses TRBV5-5 and TRBJ1-6, with a weak D call TRBD1 (5 bases). This CDR3 contains 14 residues. V dropped 0 bases and J dropped 7 bases, with 8 bases sitting between them. Germline assignment: CDR1 SGHKS and CDR2 YYEKEE (reference sequence). The DNA for the CDR3 is TGTGCCAGCAGCTTGGTAGGGGTGAATTCACCCCTCCACTTT. It codes for CASSLVGVNSPLHF.

This chain uses TRBV6-5 with TRBJ1-2, with D perhaps matching TRBD1 (5 bases). Germline V gene data show CDR1 as MNHEY and CDR2 as SVGAGI. This CDR3 has 14 amino acids. Deletions cut 0 bases from V and 3 bases from J, with 8 bases between. The CDR3 protein is CASSYSTRDYGYTF. The CDR3 coding sequence is TGTGCCAGCAGTTACTCCACCAGGGACTATGGCTACACCTTC.

This clonotype has only one observation. V is TRBV5-4 and J is TRBJ1-2, with D tentatively TRBD1 (6 bases). This CDR3 is 14 amino acids long. Germline values: CDR1 SGHNT, CDR2 YYREEE (reference sequence). Trimming took 4 bases from V and 8 from J, leaving 18 bases between them. The CDR3 DNA is TGTGCCAGCAGCGAGTTGGGGGCCCAGAGGGGCTACACCTTC. Residues: CASSELGAQRGYTF.

CDR3 coding DNA: TGCGCCAGCGGCCCCTCACAGGGCCTCTCCTACGAGCAGTACTTC. This translates into CASGPSQGLSYEQYF. The chain has TRBV5-1 and TRBJ2-7; possible D gene TRBD1, 6 bases. Germline V gene data show CDR1 as SGHRS and CDR2 as YFSETQ. V lost 7 bases to trimming and J lost 0 bases, with 17 bases between them. This CDR3 comprises 15 residues. The full variable domain, in which reference TRBV5-1 and TRBJ2-7 provide the parts outside the CDR3, is KAGVTQTPRYLIKTRGQQVTLSCSPISGHRSVSWYQQTPGQGLQFLFEYFSETQRNKGNFPGRFSGRQFSNSRSEMNVSTLELGDSALYLCASGPSQGLSYEQYFGPGTRLTVT.

The chain combines TRBV2 with TRBJ2-7; D gene unclear. Germline V gene lookup returns CDR1 SNHLY and CDR2 FYNNEI. The V end lost 3 bases, the J end lost 1 base, and 7 bases lay between the germline ends. The CDR3 has 13 residues. For the CDR3, the DNA is TGTGCCAGCAGTGAGCAAAGGTCCTACGAGCAGTACTTC. Protein product: CASSEQRSYEQYF.

The V call is TRBV30, the J call TRBJ2-3, with a possible D match to TRBD2 (6 bases). The V end lost 3 bases, the J end lost 2 bases, and 15 bases lay between the germline ends. CDR1 is GTSNPN and CDR2 is SVGIG in the germline V gene (reference sequence). The CDR3 is made up of 15 amino acids. This CDR3 is CAWSAGWGVTDTQYF. CDR3 sequence (DNA): TGTGCCTGGAGCGCAGGTTGGGGGGTCACAGATACGCAGTATTTT.

V usage is TRBV19 and J usage is TRBJ1-2, with 11 bases fitting TRBD1. CDR1 is LNHDA and CDR2 is SQIVND in the germline V gene (reference sequence). Trimming cost V 8 bases and J 4 bases; bases outside gene matches: 6. This CDR3 has 14 amino acids. CDR3 bases: TGTGCCAGTGGACGGACAGGGGGCGGCTATGGCTACACCTTC. Amino acids: CASGRTGGGYGYTF.

V gene TRBV29-1 combines with J gene TRBJ2-2, with 8 bases aligning to TRBD2. Trimming at V came to 6 bases and at J to 2 bases, leaving 5 bases not matched to a gene. Germline CDR1 SQVTM, CDR2 ANQGSEA. This CDR3 has 14 residues. DNA for the CDR3: TGCAGCGTATCGGGACTAGAAAACACCGGGGAGCTGTTTTTT. It encodes CSVSGLENTGELFF.

The chain links TRBV29-1 to TRBJ1-5; 7 bases fit TRBD1. Germline V lookup: CDR1 SQVTM, CDR2 ANQGSEA. The CDR3 loop spans 14 amino acids. The V segment lost 6 bases and the J segment 2 bases; nucleotides outside the gene matches: 7. CDR3 residues: CSVGTGAGNQPQHF. The CDR3, as DNA: TGCAGCGTGGGAACAGGGGCCGGCAATCAGCCCCAGCATTTT.

V gene TRBV30 combines with J gene TRBJ2-1, with D perhaps TRBD1 or TRBD2 (5 bases each). Between the trimmed V and J ends, which lost 2 bases and 7 bases, there was a span of 15 bases. Germline V gene data show CDR1 as GTSNPN and CDR2 as SVGIG (reference sequence). This CDR3 has 14 amino acids. DNA of the CDR3: TGTGCCTGGAGTTATGGGAATTGGGGGAATGAGCAGTTCTTC. This encodes CAWSYGNWGNEQFF.

This chain uses TRBV5-1 with TRBJ1-1; the match to TRBD1 covers 9 bases. Germline V gene lookup returns CDR1 SGHRS and CDR2 YFSETQ. The CDR3 is 14 amino acids. V gave up 4 bases and J gave up 10 bases; unmatched junction bases: 11. The CDR3 sequence: CASSAEQGARVAFF. The CDR3 coding sequence is TGCGCCAGCAGCGCAGAACAGGGGGCAAGGGTAGCTTTCTTT.

The chain has TRBV30 and TRBJ1-1; no clear D. Trimming took off 0 bases at V and 0 bases at J, with 8 bases between the two ends. The CDR3 runs to 14 residues. Germline-derived CDR1 and CDR2 are GTSNPN and SVGIG (reference sequence). The CDR3 sequence: CAWSVRGLNTEAFF. Written as DNA, the CDR3 is TGTGCCTGGAGTGTACGCGGTTTGAACACTGAAGCTTTCTTT.

The CDR3 spells CASSTASQVPGTPQHF. The CDR3 DNA reads TGTGCCAGTAGTACGGCCTCCCAGGTCCCAGGAACGCCCCAGCATTTT. The genes are TRBV19 and TRBJ1-5; D not certain. The CDR3 totals 16 residues. V was trimmed by 4 bases and J by 9 bases, leaving 22 bases between them. Germline lookup yields CDR1 LNHDA and CDR2 SQIVND (reference sequence). The full variable domain, its missing parts supplied by reference TRBV19 and TRBJ1-5, is DGGITQSPKYLFRKEGQNVTLSCEQNLNHDAMYWYRQDPGQGLRLIYYSQIVNDFQKGDIAEGYSVSREKKESFPLTVTSAQKNPTAFYLCASSTASQVPGTPQHFGDGTRLSIL.

This chain joins TRBV25-1 and TRBJ1-6, with D tentatively TRBD1 (5 bases). The CDR3 totals 15 residues. V lost 2 bases, J lost 7 bases, and 12 bases lay in between. Germline V gives CDR1 MGHDK, CDR2 SYGVNS. CDR3 protein: CASSEEQGGNSPLHF. CDR3 bases: TGTGCCAGCAGTGAAGAGCAGGGTGGGAATTCACCCCTCCACTTT.

The rearrangement links TRBV7-2 to TRBJ2-7; 9 bases match TRBD2. This CDR3 spans 14 amino acids. V trimming: 4 bases; J trimming: 4 bases; junction bases outside the gene matches: 5. Germline V CDR1 and CDR2: SGHTA, FQGNSA. In DNA form, the CDR3 reads TGTGCCAGCAGCTCACGGACTAGCGCGTACGAGCAGTACTTC. Its translation is CASSSRTSAYEQYF. Combining the CDR3 with reference TRBV7-2 and TRBJ2-7 gives the whole variable domain GAGVSQSPSNKVTEKGKDVELRCDPISGHTALYWYRQSLGQGLEFLIYFQGNSAPDKSGLPSDRFSAERTGGSVSTLTIQRTQQEDSAVYLCASSSRTSAYEQYFGPGTRLTVT.

The gene calls are TRBV7-9 and TRBJ1-1; the D is unclear. Germline V gene data show CDR1 as SEHNR and CDR2 as FQNEAQ (reference sequence). The length of the CDR3 is 15 residues. V dropped 5 bases and J dropped 5 bases, with 18 bases sitting between them. In nucleotides, the CDR3 is TGTGCCAGCAGCGGAGGTTTTTTGCGGTTTACTGAAGCTTTCTTT. Protein: CASSGGFLRFTEAFF.

The chain is built from TRBV12-5 and TRBJ2-5; 9 nucleotides match TRBD1. The CDR3 has 18 residues. Germline loops: CDR1 LGHNT, CDR2 FRNRAP. The J segment lost 5 bases and the V segment lost 7 bases, leaving 20 bases of the junction unmatched. The CDR3 coding sequence is TGTGCTAGTGCCTCGGGGGGACAGGGCTTTGTCATCGGGGAGACCCAGTACTTC. Its translation is CASASGGQGFVIGETQYF.